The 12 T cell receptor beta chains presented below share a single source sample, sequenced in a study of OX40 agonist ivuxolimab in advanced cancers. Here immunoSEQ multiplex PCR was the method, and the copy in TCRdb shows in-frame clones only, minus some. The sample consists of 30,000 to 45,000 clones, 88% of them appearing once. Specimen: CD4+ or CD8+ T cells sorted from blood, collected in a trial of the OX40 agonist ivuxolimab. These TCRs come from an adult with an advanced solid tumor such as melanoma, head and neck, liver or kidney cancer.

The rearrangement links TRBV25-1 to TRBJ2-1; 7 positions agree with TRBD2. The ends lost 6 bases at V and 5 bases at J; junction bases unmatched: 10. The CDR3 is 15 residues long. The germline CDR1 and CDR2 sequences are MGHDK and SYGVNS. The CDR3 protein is CASSSWGGFDNEQFF. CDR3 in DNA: TGTGCCAGCAGCTCCTGGGGGGGTTTTGACAATGAGCAGTTCTTC.

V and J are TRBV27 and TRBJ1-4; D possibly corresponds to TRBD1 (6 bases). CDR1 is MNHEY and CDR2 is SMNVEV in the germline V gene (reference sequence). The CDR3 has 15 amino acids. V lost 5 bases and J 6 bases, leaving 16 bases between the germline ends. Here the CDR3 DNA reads TGTGCCAGCAGTCCCCACAGGGACGGTCATGAAAAACTGTTTTTT. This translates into CASSPHRDGHEKLFF.

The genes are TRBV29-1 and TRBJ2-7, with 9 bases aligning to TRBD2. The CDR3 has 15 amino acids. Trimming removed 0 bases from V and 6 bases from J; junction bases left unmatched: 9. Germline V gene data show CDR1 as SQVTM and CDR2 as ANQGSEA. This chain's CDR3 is CSVEDPGLASGEQYF. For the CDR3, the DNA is TGCAGCGTTGAAGATCCGGGACTAGCCTCAGGCGAGCAGTACTTC.

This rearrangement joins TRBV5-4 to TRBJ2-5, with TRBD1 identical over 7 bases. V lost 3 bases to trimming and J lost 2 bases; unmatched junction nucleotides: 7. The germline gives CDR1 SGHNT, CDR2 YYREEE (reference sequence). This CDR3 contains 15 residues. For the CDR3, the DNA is TGTGCCAGCAGCTCTCCAGACAGGGAACAAGAGACCCAGTACTTC. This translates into CASSSPDREQETQYF.

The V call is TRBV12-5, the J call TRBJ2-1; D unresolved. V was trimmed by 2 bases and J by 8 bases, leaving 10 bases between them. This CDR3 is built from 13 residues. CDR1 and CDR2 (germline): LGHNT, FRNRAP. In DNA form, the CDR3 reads TGTGCTAGTGGTTTGCGTACCTGGGATGAGCAGTTCTTC. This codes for CASGLRTWDEQFF.

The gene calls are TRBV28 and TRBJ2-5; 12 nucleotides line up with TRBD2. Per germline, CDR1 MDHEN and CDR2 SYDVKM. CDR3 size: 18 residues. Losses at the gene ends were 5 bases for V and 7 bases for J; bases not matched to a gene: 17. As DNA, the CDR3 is TGTGCCAGCAGTGGGTATGGGCTAGCGGGAGGGGGAGTCGGGACCCAGTACTTC. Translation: CASSGYGLAGGGVGTQYF. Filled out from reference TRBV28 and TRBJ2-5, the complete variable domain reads DVKVTQSSRYLVKRTGEKVFLECVQDMDHENMFWYRQDPGLGLRLIYFSYDVKMKEKGDIPEGYSVSREKKERFSLILESASTNQTSMYLCASSGYGLAGGGVGTQYFGPGTRLLVL.

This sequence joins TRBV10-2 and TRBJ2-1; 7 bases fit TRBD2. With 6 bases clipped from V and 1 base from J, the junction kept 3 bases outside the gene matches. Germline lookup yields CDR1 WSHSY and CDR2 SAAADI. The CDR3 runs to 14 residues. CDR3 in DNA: TGCGCCAGCAGAACAGCGGGGTCCTACAATGAGCAGTTCTTC. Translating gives CASRTAGSYNEQFF.

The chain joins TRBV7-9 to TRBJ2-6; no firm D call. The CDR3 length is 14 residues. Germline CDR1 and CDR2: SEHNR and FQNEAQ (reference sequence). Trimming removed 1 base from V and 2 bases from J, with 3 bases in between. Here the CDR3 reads CASSLVAGANVLTF. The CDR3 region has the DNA TGTGCCAGCAGCTTAGTTGCTGGGGCCAACGTCCTGACTTTC.

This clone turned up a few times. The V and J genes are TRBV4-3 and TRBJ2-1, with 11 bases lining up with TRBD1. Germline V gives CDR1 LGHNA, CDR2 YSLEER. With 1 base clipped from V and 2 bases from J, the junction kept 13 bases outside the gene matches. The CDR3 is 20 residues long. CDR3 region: CASSQGIIRDRGFTYNEQFF. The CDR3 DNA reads TGCGCCAGCAGCCAAGGTATAATCCGGGACAGGGGGTTCACCTACAATGAGCAGTTCTTC.

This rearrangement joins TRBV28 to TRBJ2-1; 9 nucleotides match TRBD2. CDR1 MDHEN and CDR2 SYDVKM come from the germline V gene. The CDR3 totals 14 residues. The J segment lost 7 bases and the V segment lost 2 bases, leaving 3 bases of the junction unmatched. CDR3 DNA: TGTGCCAGCAGTTTAGGACTAGCGACTAATGAGCAGTTCTTC. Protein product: CASSLGLATNEQFF.

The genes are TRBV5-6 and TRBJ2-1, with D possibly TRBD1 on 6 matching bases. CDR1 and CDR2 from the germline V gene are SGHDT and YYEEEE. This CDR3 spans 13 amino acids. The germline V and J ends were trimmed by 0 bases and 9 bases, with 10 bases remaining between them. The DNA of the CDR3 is TGTGCCAGCAGCTTGGACAGGGCAAGTGAGCAGTTCTTC. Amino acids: CASSLDRASEQFF.

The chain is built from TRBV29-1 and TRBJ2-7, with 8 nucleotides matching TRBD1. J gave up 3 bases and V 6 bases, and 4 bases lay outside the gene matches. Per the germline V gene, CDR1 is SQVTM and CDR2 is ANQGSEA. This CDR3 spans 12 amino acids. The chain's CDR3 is CSVAGGGYEQYF. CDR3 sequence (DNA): TGCAGCGTCGCAGGGGGCGGCTACGAGCAGTACTTC.